This T cell receptor beta chain was obtained from a study of PD-L1 blockade in urothelial cancer. Time point in this sample: pretreatment peripheral blood. Looked up from germline, CDR1 is MDHEN and CDR2 is SYDVKM. This CDR3 contains 14 residues. The V and J ends lost 1 base and 3 bases respectively, with 6 bases between them. Overall study results and limits: Sub-median blood TCR clonality before treatment predicted longer survival.

TCRdb's copy holds only in-frame clones and misses some; the assay was immunoSEQ multiplex PCR. Among under 100,000 clones listed, roughly 89% were seen once. In regard to this clone: The target antigen is unknown.

This clonotype was sampled from a man in his fifties or sixties with urothelial cancer. Sequenced here: PBMCs, sampled around atezolizumab (anti-PD-L1) treatment. The rearrangement uses TRBV28 and TRBJ2-2; D not resolved. The CDR3 is CASSLFPYTGELFF. In nucleotides, the CDR3 is TGTGCCAGCAGTTTATTCCCCTACACCGGGGAGCTGTTTTTT. Complete variable domain (other parts from reference TRBV28 and TRBJ2-2): DVKVTQSSRYLVKRTGEKVFLECVQDMDHENMFWYRQDPGLGLRLIYFSYDVKMKEKGDIPEGYSVSREKKERFSLILESASTNQTSMYLCASSLFPYTGELFFGEGSRLTVL.